The text below deals with one T cell receptor (beta chain). With 0 bases clipped from V and 6 bases from J, the junction kept 9 bases outside the gene matches. CDR3 length: 15 amino acids. CDR1 and CDR2 (germline): GTSNPN, SVGIG (reference sequence). The record originates from a study of T cell changes during pregnancy in multiple sclerosis. Measured with immunoSEQ multiplex PCR; TCRdb has only the in-frame clones, and not every one. The repertoire includes tens of thousands of clones, almost 95% of them detected once, and approximately 0.61% sits in the top ten. This specimen was CD4+ T cells from peripheral blood mononuclear cells, taken in the third trimester of pregnancy. The chain links TRBV30 to TRBJ1-2, with 8 nucleotides matching TRBD1. This receptor was identified in a female donor with multiple sclerosis, enrolled in a pregnancy study. CDR3 DNA: TGTGCCTGGAGTGTACGAAGTCAGGGGGCGAATGGCTACACCTTC. Protein sequence: CAWSVRSQGANGYTF.